The 3 T cell receptor beta chains below all came from one sample that was sequenced in a study of T cells after yellow fever vaccination. TCRdb re-called the 5' RACE reads through MiXCR, storing one row per CDR3 protein. The table records roughly 190,000 distinct CDR3 sequences, approximately 10% of them present only once. The material was CD8+ T cells sorted from PBMCs, obtained 15 days after the yellow fever booster vaccination. These receptors originate from a man aged 18 to 30 who received the YFV17D yellow fever vaccine.

The rearrangement links TRBV7-9 to TRBJ2-7; D remains ambiguous. Trimming removed 4 bases from V and 3 bases from J, with 10 bases in between. Germline assignment: CDR1 SEHNR and CDR2 FQNEAQ (reference sequence). The CDR3 has 13 amino acids. This CDR3 reads CASSSPGYYEQYF. The CDR3 DNA follows: TGTGCCAGCAGCTCCCCAGGTTACTACGAGCAGTACTTC.

V is TRBV7-9 and J is TRBJ2-7; 11 bases align to TRBD2. Germline V gives CDR1 SEHNR, CDR2 FQNEAQ (reference sequence). The CDR3 runs 16 residues. Losses at the gene ends were 4 bases for V and 2 bases for J; bases not matched to a gene: 7. CDR3 sequence reads: CASSSSSGGSPYEQYV. Written as DNA, the CDR3 is TGTGCCAGCAGCTCCTCTAGCGGGGGGAGCCCCTACGAGCAGTACGTC.

This clonotype has ten or more counts. The chain recombines TRBV4-1 with TRBJ1-5; D gene unclear. The CDR3 extends over 15 amino acids. V was trimmed by 4 bases and J by 0 bases, leaving 10 bases between them. Germline V gives CDR1 MGHRA, CDR2 YSYEKL. CDR3 bases: TGCGCCAGCAGCCCCCGGGCCGTTAGCAATCAGCCCCAGCATTTT. This codes for CASSPRAVSNQPQHF.